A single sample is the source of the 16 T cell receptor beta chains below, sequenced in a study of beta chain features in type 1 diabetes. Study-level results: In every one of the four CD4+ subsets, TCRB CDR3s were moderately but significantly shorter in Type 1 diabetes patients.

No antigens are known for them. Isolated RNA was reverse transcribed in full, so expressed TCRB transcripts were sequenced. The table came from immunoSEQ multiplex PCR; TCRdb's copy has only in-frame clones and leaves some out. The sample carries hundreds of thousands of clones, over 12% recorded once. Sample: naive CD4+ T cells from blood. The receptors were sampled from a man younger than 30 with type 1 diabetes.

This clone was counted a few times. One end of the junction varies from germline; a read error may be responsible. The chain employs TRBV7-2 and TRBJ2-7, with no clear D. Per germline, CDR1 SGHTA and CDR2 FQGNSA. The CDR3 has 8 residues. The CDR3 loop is CASDNSNF. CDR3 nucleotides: TGTGCCAGCGACAATTCGAACTTC.

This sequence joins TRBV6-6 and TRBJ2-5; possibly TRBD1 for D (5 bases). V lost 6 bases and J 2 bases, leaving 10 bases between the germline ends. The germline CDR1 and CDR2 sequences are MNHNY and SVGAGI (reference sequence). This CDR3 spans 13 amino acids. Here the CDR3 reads CASSDSVQETQYF. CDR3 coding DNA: TGTGCCAGCAGCGACAGCGTACAAGAGACCCAGTACTTC.

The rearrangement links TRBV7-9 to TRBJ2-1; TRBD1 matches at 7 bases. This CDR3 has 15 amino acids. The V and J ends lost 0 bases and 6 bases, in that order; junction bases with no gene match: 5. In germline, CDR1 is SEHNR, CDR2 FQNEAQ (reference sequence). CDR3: CASSLAGGTGNEQFF. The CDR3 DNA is TGTGCCAGCAGCTTAGCAGGGGGCACGGGCAATGAGCAGTTCTTC.

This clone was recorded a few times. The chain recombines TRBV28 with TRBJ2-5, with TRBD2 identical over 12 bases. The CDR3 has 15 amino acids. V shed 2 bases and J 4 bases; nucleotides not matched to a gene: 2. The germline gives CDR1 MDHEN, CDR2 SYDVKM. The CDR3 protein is CASSLASGGGETQYF. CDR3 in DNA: TGTGCCAGCAGTTTAGCTAGCGGGGGGGGAGAGACCCAGTACTTC.

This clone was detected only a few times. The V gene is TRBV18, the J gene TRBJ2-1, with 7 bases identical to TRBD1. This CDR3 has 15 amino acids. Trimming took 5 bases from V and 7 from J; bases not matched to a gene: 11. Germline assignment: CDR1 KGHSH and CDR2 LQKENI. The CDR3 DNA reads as TGTGCCAGCTCAGGCGTGACAGGGATTGGGAATGAGCAGTTCTTC. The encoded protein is CASSGVTGIGNEQFF.

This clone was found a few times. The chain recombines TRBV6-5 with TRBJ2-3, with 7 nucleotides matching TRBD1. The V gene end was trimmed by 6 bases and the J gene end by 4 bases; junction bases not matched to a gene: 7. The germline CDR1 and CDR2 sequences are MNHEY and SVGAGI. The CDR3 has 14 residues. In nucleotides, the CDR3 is TGTGCCAGCAGCCCCGGGACAGTGCCAGATACGCAGTATTTT. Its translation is CASSPGTVPDTQYF.

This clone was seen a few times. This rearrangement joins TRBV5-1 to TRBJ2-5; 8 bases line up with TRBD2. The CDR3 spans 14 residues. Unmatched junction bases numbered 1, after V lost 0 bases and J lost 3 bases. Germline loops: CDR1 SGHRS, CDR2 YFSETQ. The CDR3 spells CASSLGTSKETQYF. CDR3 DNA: TGCGCCAGCAGCTTGGGGACTAGCAAAGAGACCCAGTACTTC.

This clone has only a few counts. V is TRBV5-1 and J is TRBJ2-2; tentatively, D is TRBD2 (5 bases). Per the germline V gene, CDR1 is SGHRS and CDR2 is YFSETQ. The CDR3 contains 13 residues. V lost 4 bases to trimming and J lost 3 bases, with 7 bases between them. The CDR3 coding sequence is TGCGCCAGCAGCGATAGCGACACCGGGGAGCTGTTTTTT. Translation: CASSDSDTGELFF.

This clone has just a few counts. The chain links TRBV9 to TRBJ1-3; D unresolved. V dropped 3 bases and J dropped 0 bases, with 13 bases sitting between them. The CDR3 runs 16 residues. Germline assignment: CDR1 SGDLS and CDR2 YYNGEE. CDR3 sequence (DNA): TGTGCCAGCAGCGGACATCGAGGGTTCTCTGGAAACACCATATATTTT. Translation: CASSGHRGFSGNTIYF.

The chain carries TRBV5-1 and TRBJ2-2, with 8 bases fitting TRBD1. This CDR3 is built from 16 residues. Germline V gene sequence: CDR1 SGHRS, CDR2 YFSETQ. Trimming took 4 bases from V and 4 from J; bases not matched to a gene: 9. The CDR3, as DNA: TGCGCCAGCAGCACCTGGACAGGGTCGGGCACCGGGGAGCTGTTTTTT. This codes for CASSTWTGSGTGELFF.

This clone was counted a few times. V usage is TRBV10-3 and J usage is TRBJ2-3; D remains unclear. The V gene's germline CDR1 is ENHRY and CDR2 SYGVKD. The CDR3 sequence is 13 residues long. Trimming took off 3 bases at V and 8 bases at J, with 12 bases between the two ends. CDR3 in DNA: TGTGCCATCAGTGAAGCGCCGTTTGGTACGCAGTATTTT. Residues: CAISEAPFGTQYF.

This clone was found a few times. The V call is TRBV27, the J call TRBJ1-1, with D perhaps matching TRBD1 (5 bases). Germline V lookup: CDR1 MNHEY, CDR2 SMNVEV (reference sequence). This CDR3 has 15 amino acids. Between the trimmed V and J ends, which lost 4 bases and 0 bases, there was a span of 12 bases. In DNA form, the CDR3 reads TGTGCCAGCAGTTCCCGTACAGGAATGAACACTGAAGCTTTCTTT. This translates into CASSSRTGMNTEAFF.

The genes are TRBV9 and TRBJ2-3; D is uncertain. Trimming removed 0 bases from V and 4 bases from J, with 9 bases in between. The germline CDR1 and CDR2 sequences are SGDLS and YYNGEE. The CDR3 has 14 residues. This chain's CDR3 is CASSVAGNSDTQYF. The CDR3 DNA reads TGTGCCAGCAGCGTAGCTGGCAACTCAGATACGCAGTATTTT.

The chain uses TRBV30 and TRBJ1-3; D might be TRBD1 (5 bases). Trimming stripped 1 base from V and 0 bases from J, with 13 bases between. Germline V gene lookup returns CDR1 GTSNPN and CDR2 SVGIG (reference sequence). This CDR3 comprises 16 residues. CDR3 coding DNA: TGTGCCTGGAGTGCTCGAGGGGTGAACTCTGGAAACACCATATATTTT. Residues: CAWSARGVNSGNTIYF.

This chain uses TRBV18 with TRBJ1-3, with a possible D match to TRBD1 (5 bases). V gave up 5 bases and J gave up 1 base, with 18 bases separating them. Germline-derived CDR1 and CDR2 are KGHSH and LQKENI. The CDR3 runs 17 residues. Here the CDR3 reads CASSNRDRILSGNTIYF. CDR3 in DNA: TGTGCCAGCTCAAACCGGGACCGGATCCTTTCTGGAAACACCATATATTTT.

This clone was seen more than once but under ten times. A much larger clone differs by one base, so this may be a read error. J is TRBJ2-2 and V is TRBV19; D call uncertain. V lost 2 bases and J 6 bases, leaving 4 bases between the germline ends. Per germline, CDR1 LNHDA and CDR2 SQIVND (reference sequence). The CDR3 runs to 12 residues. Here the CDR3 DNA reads TGTGCCAGTAGTATACGGGCCGGGGAGCTGTTTTTT. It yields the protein CASSIRAGELFF.